The 17 T cell receptor beta chains listed next were all sequenced from one sample in a study of OX40 agonist ivuxolimab in advanced cancers. The method was immunoSEQ multiplex PCR; TCRdb's version includes in-frame clones alone and lacks a portion of them. The sample lists around 86,000 clones, over 75% occurring once. The material sequenced was CD4+ or CD8+ T cells sorted from blood, taken in a trial of the OX40 agonist ivuxolimab. The source is an adult with an advanced solid tumor such as melanoma, head and neck, liver or kidney cancer.

V and J are TRBV18 and TRBJ1-1; a weak D match, TRBD1 (6 bases). CDR1 and CDR2 (germline): KGHSH, LQKENI. CDR3 length: 15 amino acids. V was cut by 4 bases and J by 11 bases, with 23 bases left in between. CDR3 amino acids: CASSRSGGALGDAFF. CDR3 DNA sequence: TGTGCCAGCTCACGGAGTGGGGGGGCTCTGGGTGATGCTTTCTTT. The whole variable domain, remainder taken from reference TRBV18 and TRBJ1-1, is NAGVMQNPRHLVRRRGQEARLRCSPMKGHSHVYWYRQLPEEGLKFMVYLQKENIIDESGMPKERFSAEFPKEGPSILRIQQVVRGDSAAYFCASSRSGGALGDAFFGQGTRLTVV.

Regarding this clone: Other nucleotide sequences from this sample produce the same CDR3. This chain connects TRBV7-9 to TRBJ1-5; possible D gene TRBD1, 6 bases. The length of the CDR3 is 14 residues. Trimming took off 4 bases at V and 4 bases at J, with 11 bases between the two ends. Germline V lookup: CDR1 SEHNR, CDR2 FQNEAQ (reference sequence). CDR3 DNA sequence: TGTGCCAGCAGCTCGGGTCAGGGGAATCAGCCCCAGCATTTT. Translated: CASSSGQGNQPQHF.

The V and J genes are TRBV7-8 and TRBJ2-5; D not certain. V was shortened by 1 base and J by 7 bases, with 19 bases between the two germline ends. CDR3 size: 16 residues. Germline V gene lookup returns CDR1 SGHVS and CDR2 FQNEAQ. This CDR3 is CASSLGGTATGVTQYF. The CDR3 DNA reads TGTGCCAGCAGCTTAGGTGGTACGGCGACTGGGGTGACCCAGTACTTC.

This chain connects TRBV7-2 to TRBJ2-3; TRBD2 aligns across 13 bases. CDR1 is SGHTA and CDR2 is FQGNSA in the germline V gene. V gave up 5 bases and J gave up 4 bases; unmatched junction bases: 6. The length of the CDR3 is 16 residues. The CDR3 loop is CASSARLAGGADTQYF. In DNA, the CDR3 is TGTGCCAGCAGCGCCCGACTAGCGGGAGGCGCAGATACGCAGTATTTT.

This clone has a single count. The rearrangement uses TRBV9 and TRBJ2-1; D possibly corresponds to TRBD1 (5 bases). The germline V gene encodes CDR1 SGDLS and CDR2 YYNGEE. CDR3 length equals 13 residues. Trimming removed 4 bases from V and 10 bases from J, with 15 bases in between. The CDR3, as DNA: TGTGCCAGCAGCACCTATGGGGCAACCGAGCAGTTCTTC. It codes for CASSTYGATEQFF.

The chain couples TRBV15 to TRBJ1-4, with 7 bases identical to TRBD1. Germline V gene data show CDR1 as LNHNV and CDR2 as YYDKDF (reference sequence). Trimming removed 0 bases from V and 3 bases from J; junction bases left unmatched: 4. The CDR3 contains 16 residues. The CDR3 loop reads CATSRDQGGANEKLFF. The CDR3 DNA sequence: TGTGCCACCAGCAGAGATCAGGGGGGGGCTAATGAAAAACTGTTTTTT.

The J gene is TRBJ2-2, the V gene TRBV5-1; no clear D gene. Germline values: CDR1 SGHRS, CDR2 YFSETQ. Trimming pared 4 bases from V and 1 base from J, leaving 14 bases between. CDR3 length equals 16 residues. This CDR3 is CASSPPGILNTGELFF. DNA of the CDR3: TGCGCCAGCAGCCCCCCTGGGATTTTGAACACCGGGGAGCTGTTTTTT.

The V call is TRBV7-2, the J call TRBJ2-3, with unresolved D. The V end lost 5 bases, the J end lost 5 bases, and 5 bases lay between the germline ends. The CDR3 consists of 11 residues. Germline V gene data show CDR1 as SGHTA and CDR2 as FQGNSA. Written as DNA, the CDR3 is TGTGCCAGCAGCGAACAAGATACGCAGTATTTT. Protein sequence: CASSEQDTQYF.

This CDR3 is CASRETQGTDTQYF. CDR3 in DNA: TGCGCCAGCAGAGAGACTCAGGGCACAGATACGCAGTATTTT. The V gene is TRBV10-1, the J gene TRBJ2-3, with unresolved D. The CDR3 sequence is 14 residues long. With 6 bases removed from V and 1 base from J, the gap between germline ends came to 11 bases. CDR1 and CDR2 from the germline V gene are WNHNN and SYGVQD (reference sequence).

The V and J genes are TRBV19 and TRBJ2-5; 7 bases fit TRBD2. The germline V gene has CDR1 LNHDA and CDR2 SQIVND (reference sequence). The length of the CDR3 is 13 residues. V was pared by 4 bases and J by 4 bases, with 3 bases of the junction left unmatched. The CDR3 DNA follows: TGTGCCAGTAGTAAAGGGAGGGGAGAGACCCAGTACTTC. Translated: CASSKGRGETQYF.

This chain links TRBV27 with TRBJ1-6, with D maybe TRBD1 (5 bases). V shed 1 base and J shed 8 bases, with 12 bases lying between them. The CDR3 has 15 amino acids. Looked up from germline, CDR1 is MNHEY and CDR2 is SMNVEV (reference sequence). CDR3 DNA: TGTGCCAGCAGTTTATGGGGGATCGGAGATTCACCCCTCCACTTT. Protein: CASSLWGIGDSPLHF.

The rearrangement links TRBV30 to TRBJ1-2; no clear D. Germline-derived CDR1 and CDR2 are GTSNPN and SVGIG (reference sequence). V lost 4 bases to trimming and J lost 13 bases, with 19 bases between them. This CDR3 is built from 12 residues. CDR3 amino acids: CAWTLSEVKPTF. In DNA form, the CDR3 reads TGTGCCTGGACCCTCTCCGAAGTGAAACCCACCTTC.

The rearrangement uses TRBV7-8 and TRBJ1-3, with TRBD1 as a possible D gene (5 bases). There are 17 residues in the CDR3. V was cut by 7 bases and J by 0 bases, with 19 bases left in between. Germline V CDR1 and CDR2: SGHVS, FQNEAQ. The CDR3, as DNA: TGTGCCAGCACCCTGACGGGCAGGGCCGTCTCTGGAAACACCATATATTTT. This codes for CASTLTGRAVSGNTIYF.

The chain uses TRBV7-2 and TRBJ1-1, with 8 bases fitting TRBD1. The CDR3 totals 16 residues. Germline CDR1 and CDR2: SGHTA and FQGNSA. Losses at the gene ends were 4 bases for V and 0 bases for J; bases not matched to a gene: 7. The CDR3: CASSYSGGLVNTEAFF. DNA for the CDR3: TGTGCCAGCAGCTACTCAGGGGGCTTGGTGAACACTGAAGCTTTCTTT.

J is TRBJ1-2 and V is TRBV10-2; D unclear. The length of the CDR3 is 14 residues. V shed 2 bases and J shed 2 bases, with 9 bases lying between them. The germline gives CDR1 WSHSY, CDR2 SAAADI. DNA for the CDR3: TGCGCCAGCAGTGAGCGGACGGTAAACTATGGCTACACCTTC. Translation: CASSERTVNYGYTF.

The V and J genes are TRBV7-8 and TRBJ2-2; the match to TRBD2 covers 11 bases. V was clipped by 4 bases and J by 4 bases; unmatched bases: 5. The germline V gene encodes CDR1 SGHVS and CDR2 FQNEAQ. The CDR3 extends over 16 amino acids. The CDR3 nucleotides are TGTGCCAGCAGCTGGACTAGCGGGCGATCCACCGGGGAGCTGTTTTTT. It codes for CASSWTSGRSTGELFF. The complete variable domain, with remaining parts taken from reference TRBV7-8 and TRBJ2-2, reads GAGVSQSPRYKVAKRGQDVALRCDPISGHVSLFWYQQALGQGPEFLTYFQNEAQLDKSGLPSDRFFAERPEGSVSTLKIQRTQQEDSAVYLCASSWTSGRSTGELFFGEGSRLTVL.

The chain carries TRBV27 and TRBJ2-7; 9 bases agree with TRBD2. Trimming took 3 bases from V and 2 from J; bases not matched to a gene: 5. The CDR3 is made up of 15 amino acids. CDR1 is MNHEY, CDR2 SMNVEV, per germline (reference sequence). CDR3 amino acids: CASSFALAGTYEQYF. In DNA form, the CDR3 reads TGTGCCAGCAGTTTTGCCCTAGCGGGGACCTACGAGCAGTACTTC.